This T cell receptor (beta chain) emerged from a study of OX40 agonist ivuxolimab in advanced cancers. Study at large: Prior therapy, whether anti-PD-1, anti-PD-L1 or anti-CTLA-4, was allowed, and less than 45% had some.

Deletions cut 3 bases from V and 2 bases from J, with 17 bases between. The CDR3 totals 16 residues. Germline CDR1 reads MNHEY; CDR2 reads SMNVEV (reference sequence). Using immunoSEQ multiplex PCR, the repertoire was profiled, and TCRdb retains in-frame clones only, with some absent. The sample contains around 58,000 clones, approximately 84% of which appear only once. V is TRBV27 and J is TRBJ2-7, with TRBD2 as a possible D gene (5 bases). The sequence derives from an adult with an advanced solid tumor such as melanoma, head and neck, liver or kidney cancer. This specimen was CD4+ or CD8+ T cells sorted from blood, taken in a trial of the OX40 agonist ivuxolimab. The CDR3 DNA reads TGTGCCAGCAGTTTCGGAGGTGCCATGGAGACCTACGAGCAGTACTTC. Amino acid sequence: CASSFGGAMETYEQYF.